The present entry profiles one T cell receptor beta chain with its context. What it binds is not known. This sample is part of a study of cytomegalovirus exposure and HLA in healthy donors. General study findings and limits: In an earlier analysis, most TCR beta V segments were productive about 87% or about 30% of the time. Analyses of presence/absence relied on an assumption of roughly uniform sequencing depth across donors. For most subjects, TCR beta sequences were reported to predict HLA-A and HLA-B alleles with accuracy.

The CDR3 is made up of 12 amino acids. Germline lookup yields CDR1 SQVTM and CDR2 ANQGSEA. The V end lost 2 bases, the J end lost 7 bases, and 11 bases lay between the germline ends. Each donor's status was that of a healthy bone marrow donor. PCR employed 60 Vbeta and 13 Jbeta primers. Assay used: immunoSEQ multiplex PCR; TCRdb lists only in-frame clones, some missing. The profile shows approximately 170,000 clones, over 70% of them singletons. The rearrangement links TRBV29-1 to TRBJ1-1; D unresolved. The TCR originated in a boy aged 2 to 9 in good health and CMV-seronegative. Source material: PBMCs. For the CDR3, the DNA is TGCAGCGTTGAACTCGTTCGGGGTGAAGCTTTCTTT. Translated, it gives CSVELVRGEAFF.